The clone carrying this T cell receptor (beta chain) was observed once. This CDR3 comprises 15 residues. V was clipped by 1 base and J by 5 bases, with 14 bases between them. CDR1 is SGHTA, CDR2 FQGNSA, per germline. This sample is part of a study of shared clonotypes between healthy human individuals. The protocol was immunoSEQ multiplex PCR, while the TCRdb copy is restricted to in-frame clones and leaves out a portion. The sample comprises about 1 million clones, roughly 80% of which are singletons, and approximately 1.5% rests with the top ten. The J gene is TRBJ2-5, the V gene TRBV7-2; possibly TRBD1 for D (5 bases). The sequence was obtained from a man younger than 35 in good health. Sequencing was done on a sample of memory CD4+ T cells sorted from blood. The subset was: CD45RA-negative fraction. The CDR3 spells CASSLDGRARETQYF. CDR3 in DNA: TGTGCCAGCAGCTTAGACGGCAGGGCGCGGGAGACCCAGTACTTC.